This T cell receptor beta chain is drawn from a study of blood T cell repertoires in COVID-19 (dated by TCRdb to 2020 to 2021). About the investigation overall: The collaborator samples originated in the United States, Italy and Spain and spanned the acute and convalescent phases of COVID-19. The samples were drawn from the first 160 participants of the ongoing ImmuneRACE study and from 1,254 subjects provided by 6 global collaborators. Deeply sampled blood TCRbeta repertoires from subjects exposed to, actively infected with, or recovered from COVID-19 were included in the dataset. The material from the prospective study consisted of cDNA or gDNA derived from T cells, B-cell-depleted T cells, or PBMCs. Where HLA class I and class II types were available, the types were taken from metadata supplied by the sample provider, not from assay-based typing. A freely available public database, intended as a resource for researchers studying the immune response to SARS-CoV-2, is where the repertoires were released. Sample metadata almost always included a de-identified subject ID, COVID-19 status, age in years and sex.

Whole blood was collected in K2EDTA tubes by collaborating institutions according to the institutions' own protocols. For TCRbeta analysis, collaborator samples were shipped as frozen whole blood, as isolated PBMCs, or as DNA extracted from either sample type. Worth noting for this clone: The target of this receptor is not known. No much larger clone exists at a distance of one base, and base qualities are not known.

On the study overall, not on this receptor specifically: Clinical and demographic metadata were provided uncurated, with the amount varying by source and participant.

TCRbeta CDR3 regions were amplified from genomic DNA by means of the immunoSEQ Assay, a bias-controlled multiplex PCR. In the source study's methods: The number of nucleated cells in each sample was estimated from the amplification of reference gene primers within the assay. Sequence reads were collapsed and filtered to measure the absolute abundance of every unique TCRbeta CDR3 rearrangement. Productive Simpson clonality was computed per sample as the square root of Simpson's diversity index over productive rearrangements. As stored in TCRdb, this immuneACCESS dataset retains in-frame rearrangements with V and J assigned. A fraction of the clones does not appear; measured against another copy, unresolved V genes explain less than half of the discrepancy, and the remainder lacks a known reason. The DNA was the basis for D and trimming; V, J and clone size are from that table. This sample holds under 80,000 clones; roughly nine tenths were observed only once. The ten largest clonotypes hold around 4.4% of the sample.

Source material: peripheral blood. The receptor's source is a man aged 45 to 65 with active COVID-19.

The CDR3 in this case is CASSWTSGGYEQYF. The nucleotides are TGTGCCAGCAGCTGGACTAGCGGGGGTTACGAGCAGTACTTC. The rearrangement joined TRBV5-5 to TRBJ2-7; 13 of the junction bases match TRBD2. Including cysteine and phenylalanine, the CDR3 has 14 amino acids. This entry keeps only the CDR3 DNA: 42 bases, framed from base 1. The germline V gene (reference sequence) supplies CDR1 SGHKS and CDR2 YYEKEE. At the junction V is shortened by 3 bases and J by 4 bases; bases outside the gene matches: 1.